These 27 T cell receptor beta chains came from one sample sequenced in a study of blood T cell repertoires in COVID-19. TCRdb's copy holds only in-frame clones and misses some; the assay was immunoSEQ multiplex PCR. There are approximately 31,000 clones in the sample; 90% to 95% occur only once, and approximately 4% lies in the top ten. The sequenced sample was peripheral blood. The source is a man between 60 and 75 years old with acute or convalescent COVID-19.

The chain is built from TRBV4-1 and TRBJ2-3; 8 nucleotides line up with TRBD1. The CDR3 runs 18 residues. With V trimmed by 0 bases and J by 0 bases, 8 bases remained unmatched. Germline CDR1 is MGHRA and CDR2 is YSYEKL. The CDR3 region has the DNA TGCGCCAGCAGCCAAGATCTGACAGGGGTAGCTAGCACAGATACGCAGTATTTT. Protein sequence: CASSQDLTGVASTDTQYF.

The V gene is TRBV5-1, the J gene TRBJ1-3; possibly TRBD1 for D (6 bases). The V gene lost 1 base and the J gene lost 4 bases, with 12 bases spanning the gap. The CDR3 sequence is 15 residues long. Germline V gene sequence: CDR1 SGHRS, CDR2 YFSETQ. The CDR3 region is CASSLQPRGGNTIYF. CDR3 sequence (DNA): TGCGCCAGCAGCTTGCAACCCAGGGGAGGAAACACCATATATTTT.

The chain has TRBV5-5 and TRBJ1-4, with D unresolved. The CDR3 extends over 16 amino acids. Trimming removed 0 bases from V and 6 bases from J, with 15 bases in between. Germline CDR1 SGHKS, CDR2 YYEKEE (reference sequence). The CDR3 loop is CASSLGSLRVDEKLFF. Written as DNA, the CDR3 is TGTGCCAGCAGCTTGGGTAGTTTGAGGGTGGATGAAAAACTGTTTTTT.

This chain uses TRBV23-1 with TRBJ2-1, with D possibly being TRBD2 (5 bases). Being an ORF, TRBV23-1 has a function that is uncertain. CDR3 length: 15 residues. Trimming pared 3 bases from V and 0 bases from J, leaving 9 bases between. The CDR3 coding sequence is TGCGCCAGCAGTCAGCGGAGGAGCTCCTACAATGAGCAGTTCTTC. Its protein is CASSQRRSSYNEQFF.

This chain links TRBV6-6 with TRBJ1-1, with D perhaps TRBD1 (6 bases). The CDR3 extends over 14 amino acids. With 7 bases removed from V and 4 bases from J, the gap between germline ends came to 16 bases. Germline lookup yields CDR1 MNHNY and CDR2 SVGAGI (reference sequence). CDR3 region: CASTTLGGGTEAFF. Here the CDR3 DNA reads TGTGCCAGCACTACACTAGGGGGGGGCACTGAAGCTTTCTTT.

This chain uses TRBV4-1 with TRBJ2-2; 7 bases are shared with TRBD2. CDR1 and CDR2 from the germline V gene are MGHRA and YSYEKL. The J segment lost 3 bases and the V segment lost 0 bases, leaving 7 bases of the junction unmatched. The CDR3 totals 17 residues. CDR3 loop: CASSQDPGRADTGELFF. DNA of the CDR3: TGCGCCAGCAGCCAAGACCCGGGGAGGGCCGACACCGGGGAGCTGTTTTTT.

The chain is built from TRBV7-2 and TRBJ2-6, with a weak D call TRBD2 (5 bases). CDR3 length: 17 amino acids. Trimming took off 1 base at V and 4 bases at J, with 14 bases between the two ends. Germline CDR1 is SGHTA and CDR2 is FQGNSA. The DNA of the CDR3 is TGTGCCAGCAGCTTAGTAAGGCGGGCGGCGGGGGCCAACGTCCTGACTTTC. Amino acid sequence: CASSLVRRAAGANVLTF.

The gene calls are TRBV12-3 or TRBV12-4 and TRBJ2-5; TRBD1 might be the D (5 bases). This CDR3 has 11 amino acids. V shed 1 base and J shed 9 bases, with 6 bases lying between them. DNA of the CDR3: TGTGCCAGCAGTTTAGGGACACCCCAGTACTTC. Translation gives CASSLGTPQYF.

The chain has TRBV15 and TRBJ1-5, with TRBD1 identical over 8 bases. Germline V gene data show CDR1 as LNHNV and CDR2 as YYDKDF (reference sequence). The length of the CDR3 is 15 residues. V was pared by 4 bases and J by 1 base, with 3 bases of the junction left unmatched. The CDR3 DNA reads TGTGCCACCAGCAAAGGACAGGGCAGCAATCAGCCCCAGCATTTT. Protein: CATSKGQGSNQPQHF.

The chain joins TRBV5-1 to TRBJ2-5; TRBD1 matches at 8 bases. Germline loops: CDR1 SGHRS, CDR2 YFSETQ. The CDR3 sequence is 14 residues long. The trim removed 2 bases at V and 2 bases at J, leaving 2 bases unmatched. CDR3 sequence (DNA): TGCGCCAGCAGCTTTGACAGGGGACAAGAGACCCAGTACTTC. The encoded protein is CASSFDRGQETQYF. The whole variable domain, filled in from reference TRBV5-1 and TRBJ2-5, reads KAGVTQTPRYLIKTRGQQVTLSCSPISGHRSVSWYQQTPGQGLQFLFEYFSETQRNKGNFPGRFSGRQFSNSRSEMNVSTLELGDSALYLCASSFDRGQETQYFGPGTRLLVL.

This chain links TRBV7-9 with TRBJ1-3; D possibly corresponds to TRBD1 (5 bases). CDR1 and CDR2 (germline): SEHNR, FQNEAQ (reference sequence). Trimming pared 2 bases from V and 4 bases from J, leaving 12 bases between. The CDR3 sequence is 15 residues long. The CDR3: CASSLWEQVGNTIYF. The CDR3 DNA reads TGTGCCAGCAGCTTATGGGAACAGGTGGGAAACACCATATATTTT.

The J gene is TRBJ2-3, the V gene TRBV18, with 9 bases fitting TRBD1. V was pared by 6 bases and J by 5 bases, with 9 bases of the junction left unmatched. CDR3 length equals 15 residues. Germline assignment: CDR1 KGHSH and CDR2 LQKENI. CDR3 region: CASSLWTGDGDTQYF. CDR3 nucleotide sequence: TGTGCCAGCTCCCTCTGGACAGGGGACGGAGATACGCAGTATTTT.

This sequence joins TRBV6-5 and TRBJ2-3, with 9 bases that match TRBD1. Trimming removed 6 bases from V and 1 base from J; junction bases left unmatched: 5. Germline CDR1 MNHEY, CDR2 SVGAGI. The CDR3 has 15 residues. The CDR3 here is CASSRTGDRTDTQYF. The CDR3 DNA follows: TGTGCCAGCAGCCGGACAGGGGACCGCACAGATACGCAGTATTTT.

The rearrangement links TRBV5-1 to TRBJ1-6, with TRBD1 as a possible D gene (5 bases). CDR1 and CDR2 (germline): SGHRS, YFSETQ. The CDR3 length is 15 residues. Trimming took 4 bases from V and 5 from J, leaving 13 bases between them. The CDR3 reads CASSPRAGDNSPLHF. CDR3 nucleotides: TGCGCCAGCAGCCCACGGGCGGGGGATAATTCACCCCTCCACTTT. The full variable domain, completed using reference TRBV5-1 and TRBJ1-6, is KAGVTQTPRYLIKTRGQQVTLSCSPISGHRSVSWYQQTPGQGLQFLFEYFSETQRNKGNFPGRFSGRQFSNSRSEMNVSTLELGDSALYLCASSPRAGDNSPLHFGNGTRLTVT.

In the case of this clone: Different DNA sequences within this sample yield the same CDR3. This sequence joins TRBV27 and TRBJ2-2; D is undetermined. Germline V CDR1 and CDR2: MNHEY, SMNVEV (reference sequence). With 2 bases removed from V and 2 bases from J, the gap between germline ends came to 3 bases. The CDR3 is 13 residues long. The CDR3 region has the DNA TGTGCCAGCAGTTTACTTAACACCGGGGAGCTGTTTTTT. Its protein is CASSLLNTGELFF.

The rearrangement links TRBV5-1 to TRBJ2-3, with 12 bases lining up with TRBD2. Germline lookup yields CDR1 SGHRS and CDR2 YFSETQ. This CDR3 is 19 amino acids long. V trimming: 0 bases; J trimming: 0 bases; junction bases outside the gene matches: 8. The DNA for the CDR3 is TGCGCCAGCAGCTTGGAGGGGACTAGCGGGTTGGGTAGCACAGATACGCAGTATTTT. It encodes CASSLEGTSGLGSTDTQYF.

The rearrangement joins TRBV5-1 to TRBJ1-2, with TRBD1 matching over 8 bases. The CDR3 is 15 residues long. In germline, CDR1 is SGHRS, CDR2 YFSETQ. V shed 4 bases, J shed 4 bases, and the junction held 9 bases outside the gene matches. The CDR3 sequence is CASSTLGQALYGYTF. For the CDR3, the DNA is TGCGCCAGCAGCACCTTGGGACAGGCCCTCTATGGCTACACCTTC.

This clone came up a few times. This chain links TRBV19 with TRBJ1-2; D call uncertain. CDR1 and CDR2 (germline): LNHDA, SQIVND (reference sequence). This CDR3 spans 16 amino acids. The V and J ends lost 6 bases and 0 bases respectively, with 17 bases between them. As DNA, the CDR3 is TGTGCCAGTAGGGTGGGAATCGGGAAGCCTAACTATGGCTACACCTTC. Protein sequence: CASRVGIGKPNYGYTF.

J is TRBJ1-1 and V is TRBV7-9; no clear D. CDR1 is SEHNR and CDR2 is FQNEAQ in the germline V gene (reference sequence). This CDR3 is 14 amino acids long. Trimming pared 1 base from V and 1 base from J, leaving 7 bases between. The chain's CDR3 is CASSLGTWNTEAFF. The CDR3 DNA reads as TGTGCCAGCAGCTTAGGGACTTGGAACACTGAAGCTTTCTTT.

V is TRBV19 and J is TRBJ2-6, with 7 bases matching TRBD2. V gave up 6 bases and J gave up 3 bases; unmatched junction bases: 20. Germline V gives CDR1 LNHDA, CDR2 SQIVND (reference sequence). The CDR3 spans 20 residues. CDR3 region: CASRPGRGGQFLGGANVLTF. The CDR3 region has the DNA TGTGCCAGTAGACCAGGGAGGGGCGGGCAGTTTTTAGGTGGGGCCAACGTCCTGACTTTC.

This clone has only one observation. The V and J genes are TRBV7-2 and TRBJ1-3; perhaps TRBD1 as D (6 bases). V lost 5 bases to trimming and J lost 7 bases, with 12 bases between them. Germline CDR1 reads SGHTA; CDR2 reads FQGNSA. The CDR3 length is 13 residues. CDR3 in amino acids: CASSTRTVNTIYF. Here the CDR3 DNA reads TGTGCCAGCAGCACCCGGACAGTTAACACCATATATTTT.

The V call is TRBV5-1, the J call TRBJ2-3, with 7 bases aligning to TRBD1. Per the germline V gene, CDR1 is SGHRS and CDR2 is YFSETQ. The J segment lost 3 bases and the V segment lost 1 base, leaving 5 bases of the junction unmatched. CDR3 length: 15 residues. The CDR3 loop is CASSLLATGTDTQYF. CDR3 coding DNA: TGCGCCAGCAGCTTGTTGGCGACAGGGACAGATACGCAGTATTTT.

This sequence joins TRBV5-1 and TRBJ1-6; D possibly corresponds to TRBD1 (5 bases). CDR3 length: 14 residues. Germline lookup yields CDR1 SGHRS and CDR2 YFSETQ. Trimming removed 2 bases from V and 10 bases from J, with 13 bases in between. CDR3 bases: TGCGCCAGCAGCTTAGCGGGGGATAGCTCACCCCTCCACTTT. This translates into CASSLAGDSSPLHF.

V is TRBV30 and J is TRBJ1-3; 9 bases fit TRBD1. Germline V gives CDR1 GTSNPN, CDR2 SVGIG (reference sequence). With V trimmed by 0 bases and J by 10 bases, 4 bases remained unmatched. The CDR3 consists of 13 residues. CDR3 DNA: TGTGCCTGGAGTGTGGGGACAGGGAGGACCATATATTTT. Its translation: CAWSVGTGRTIYF.

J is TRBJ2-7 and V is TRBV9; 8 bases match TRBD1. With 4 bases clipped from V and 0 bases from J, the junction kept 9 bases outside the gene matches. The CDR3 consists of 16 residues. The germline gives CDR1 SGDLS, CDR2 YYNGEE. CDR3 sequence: CASSLRTGKSSYEQYF. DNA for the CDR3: TGTGCCAGCAGCTTAAGGACAGGGAAAAGCTCCTACGAGCAGTACTTC.

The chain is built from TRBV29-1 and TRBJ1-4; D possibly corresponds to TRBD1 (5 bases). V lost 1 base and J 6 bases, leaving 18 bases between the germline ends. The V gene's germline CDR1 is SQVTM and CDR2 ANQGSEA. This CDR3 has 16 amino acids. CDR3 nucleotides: TGCAGCGTTGAAGGGGGAACAGGTCCCATTCATGAAAAACTGTTTTTT. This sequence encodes CSVEGGTGPIHEKLFF.

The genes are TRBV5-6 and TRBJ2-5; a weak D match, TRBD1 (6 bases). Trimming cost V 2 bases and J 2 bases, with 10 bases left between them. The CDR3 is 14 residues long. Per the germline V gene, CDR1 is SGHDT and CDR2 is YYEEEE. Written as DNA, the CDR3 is TGTGCCAGCAGCTTTTGGACAGTACAAGAGACCCAGTACTTC. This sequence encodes CASSFWTVQETQYF. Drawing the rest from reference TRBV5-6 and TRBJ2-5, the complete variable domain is DAGVTQSPTHLIKTRGQQVTLRCSPKSGHDTVSWYQQALGQGPQFIFQYYEEEERQRGNFPDRFSGHQFPNYSSELNVNALLLGDSALYLCASSFWTVQETQYFGPGTRLLVL.